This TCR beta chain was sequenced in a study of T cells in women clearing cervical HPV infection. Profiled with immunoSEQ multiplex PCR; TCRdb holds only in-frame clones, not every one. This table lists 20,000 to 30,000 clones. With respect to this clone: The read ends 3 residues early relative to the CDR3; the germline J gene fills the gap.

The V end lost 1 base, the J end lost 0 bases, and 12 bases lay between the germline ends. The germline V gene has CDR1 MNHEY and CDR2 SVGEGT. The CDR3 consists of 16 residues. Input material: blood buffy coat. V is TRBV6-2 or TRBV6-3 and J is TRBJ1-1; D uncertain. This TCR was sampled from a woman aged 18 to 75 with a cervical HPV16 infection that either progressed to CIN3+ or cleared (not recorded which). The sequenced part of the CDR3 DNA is TGTGCCAGCAGTTACTTGGGCCCTCCAATGAACACTGAA. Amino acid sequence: CASSYLGPPMNTE. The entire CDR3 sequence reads CASSYLGPPMNTEAFF.